Each of the 31 T cell receptor beta chains below was sequenced from the same sample in a study of blood T cell repertoires in COVID-19. Sequencing used immunoSEQ multiplex PCR; TCRdb keeps in-frame clones, though not all of them. The sample has about 62,000 clones; roughly 70% are singletons. Sequencing was performed on PBMCs or T cells enriched from blood (not recorded which). These receptors were obtained from a woman aged 60-75 years who had been exposed to COVID-19.

The CDR3 is CATGLGASSYEQYF. In DNA, the CDR3 is TGTGCCACCGGCCTGGGGGCTAGCTCCTACGAGCAGTACTTC. The V call is TRBV15, the J call TRBJ2-7; D is possibly TRBD1 (6 bases). Germline CDR1 reads LNHNV; CDR2 reads YYDKDF (reference sequence). The length of the CDR3 is 14 residues. V lost 8 bases and J 0 bases, leaving 14 bases between the germline ends.

The V call is TRBV7-9, the J call TRBJ1-2; D unresolved. This CDR3 spans 14 amino acids. From germline, CDR1 is SEHNR and CDR2 FQNEAQ (reference sequence). V was pared by 1 base and J by 2 bases, with 8 bases between. CDR3 in amino acids: CASSLDAGNYGYTF. The CDR3 DNA is TGTGCCAGCAGCTTAGACGCGGGGAACTATGGCTACACCTTC.

This chain uses TRBV18 with TRBJ1-2; 8 bases map to TRBD1. CDR3 size: 17 residues. Losses at the gene ends were 4 bases for V and 0 bases for J; bases not matched to a gene: 10. Germline V CDR1 and CDR2: KGHSH, LQKENI. The CDR3 nucleotides read TGTGCCAGCTCACGGGTGCAGGGGGCGAAGGCTAACTATGGCTACACCTTC. Amino acid sequence: CASSRVQGAKANYGYTF.

The chain links TRBV18 to TRBJ1-1; no clear D gene. Germline CDR1 KGHSH, CDR2 LQKENI. V lost 2 bases, J lost 7 bases, and 14 bases lay in between. This CDR3 comprises 14 residues. CDR3 region: CASSPNWGGGEAFF. The CDR3 nucleotides are TGTGCCAGCTCACCAAATTGGGGAGGTGGTGAAGCTTTCTTT.

This clone was seen repeatedly, ten times or more. J is TRBJ2-1 and V is TRBV7-8; 9 bases align to TRBD1. The CDR3 has 15 residues. Per germline, CDR1 SGHVS and CDR2 FQNEAQ. V was clipped by 4 bases and J by 1 base; unmatched bases: 2. This chain's CDR3 is CASSYGQGSYNEQFF. The CDR3 region has the DNA TGTGCCAGCAGCTACGGACAGGGGTCCTACAATGAGCAGTTCTTC. The full variable domain, with the rest looked up from reference TRBV7-8 and TRBJ2-1, is GAGVSQSPRYKVAKRGQDVALRCDPISGHVSLFWYQQALGQGPEFLTYFQNEAQLDKSGLPSDRFFAERPEGSVSTLKIQRTQQEDSAVYLCASSYGQGSYNEQFFGPGTRLTVL.

The count of this clone is one. The chain uses TRBV6-5 and TRBJ2-5; maybe TRBD2 (7 bases). Germline lookup yields CDR1 MNHEY and CDR2 SVGAGI. The ends were cut back, 6 bases at V and 7 bases at J, with 21 bases in the middle. The CDR3 covers 15 residues. Here the CDR3 DNA reads TGTGCCAGCAGGGATAGAAGGGGGGGGGAAGGGACCCAGTACTTC. Its translation is CASRDRRGGEGTQYF.

To note about this clone: The same CDR3 arises from other DNA sequences in this sample as well. The chain has TRBV6-5 and TRBJ2-5, with unresolved D. The CDR3 spans 14 residues. V was pared by 0 bases and J by 5 bases, with 10 bases between. CDR1 is MNHEY and CDR2 is SVGAGI in the germline V gene. The CDR3 coding sequence is TGTGCCAGCAGTTACTCCGGAGAACGGGAGACCCAGTACTTC. This codes for CASSYSGERETQYF.

The rearrangement joins TRBV27 to TRBJ2-2; 9 bases line up with TRBD2. The CDR3 extends over 14 amino acids. V shed 6 bases and J 6 bases; nucleotides not matched to a gene: 5. CDR1 is MNHEY and CDR2 is SMNVEV in the germline V gene (reference sequence). DNA of the CDR3: TGTGCCAGCAGATGGCGGGAGGGCCCCGGGGAGCTGTTTTTT. It yields the protein CASRWREGPGELFF.

J is TRBJ1-2 and V is TRBV28, with a weak D call TRBD1 (5 bases). Per germline, CDR1 MDHEN and CDR2 SYDVKM. This CDR3 is 16 amino acids long. V gave up 5 bases and J gave up 2 bases, with 18 bases separating them. The CDR3, as DNA: TGTGCCAGCAGTCCCTGGGCCAGGACAAGGAACTATGGCTACACCTTC. Its translation is CASSPWARTRNYGYTF.

The chain links TRBV6-5 to TRBJ1-3; perhaps TRBD1 as D (5 bases). Trimming cost V 6 bases and J 2 bases, with 11 bases left between them. Germline V gives CDR1 MNHEY, CDR2 SVGAGI. This CDR3 contains 14 residues. The CDR3 DNA follows: TGTGCCAGCAGCCCAGGGATCCCTGGAAACACCATATATTTT. Amino acids: CASSPGIPGNTIYF.

The rearrangement joins TRBV10-3 to TRBJ2-7; 7 positions match TRBD1. The junction had 17 bases not matched to a gene; V was cut back by 0 bases and J by 3 bases. Germline CDR1 reads ENHRY; CDR2 reads SYGVKD. The CDR3 runs 19 residues. In DNA, the CDR3 is TGTGCCATCAGTGAGTCCCGACAGGGCCGTCCCCTGAGGAACTACGAGCAGTACTTC. Residues: CAISESRQGRPLRNYEQYF.

This chain joins TRBV9 and TRBJ1-2, with D perhaps TRBD1 (5 bases). Germline lookup yields CDR1 SGDLS and CDR2 YYNGEE. This CDR3 is 15 amino acids long. Trimming removed 0 bases from V and 3 bases from J, with 12 bases in between. CDR3 nucleotide sequence: TGTGCCAGCAGCGTAGAGGCAGGGTGGGACTATGGCTACACCTTC. The encoded protein is CASSVEAGWDYGYTF.

This clone has just a few counts. The chain combines TRBV7-2 with TRBJ2-5; TRBD2 agrees at 15 bases. V lost 5 bases, J lost 5 bases, and 9 bases stayed unmatched. Germline CDR1 SGHTA, CDR2 FQGNSA. The CDR3 loop spans 17 amino acids. Here the CDR3 reads CASSRMGLAGGRETQYF. CDR3 coding DNA: TGTGCCAGCAGCCGCATGGGACTAGCGGGGGGTAGGGAGACCCAGTACTTC.

V usage is TRBV7-8 and J usage is TRBJ2-1, with TRBD1 matching over 8 bases. Per the germline V gene, CDR1 is SGHVS and CDR2 is FQNEAQ. This CDR3 is built from 15 residues. V lost 2 bases, J lost 5 bases, and 5 bases stayed unmatched. The CDR3 region is CASSLFRGQDNEQFF. The CDR3 bases are TGTGCCAGCAGCTTATTCAGGGGACAGGACAATGAGCAGTTCTTC.

This clone appeared a few times. The chain recombines TRBV21-1 with TRBJ2-5; whether TRBD1, the table's D call, matches the DNA was not checked. TRBV21-1 is a documented pseudogene. The CDR3 covers 13 residues. The CDR3 DNA reads as TGTGCCAGCAGAATAGGACAGGAAGAGACCCAGTACTTC. Encoded protein: CASRIGQEETQYF.

The chain combines TRBV2 with TRBJ1-2; D call uncertain. V lost 7 bases and J 4 bases, leaving 22 bases between the germline ends. CDR3 length: 16 residues. Germline assignment: CDR1 SNHLY and CDR2 FYNNEI. The CDR3 DNA follows: TGTGCCAGCATGGTGGGCAGTAGGAATCCCCTCTATGGCTACACCTTC. It specifies CASMVGSRNPLYGYTF.

The chain recombines TRBV11-3 with TRBJ2-3; D is unclear. Germline loops: CDR1 SGHNT, CDR2 YENEEA. This CDR3 region has 12 residues. V was cut by 4 bases and J by 5 bases, with 7 bases left in between. The CDR3 nucleotides are TGTGCCAGCAGCTCGGGTGGAGATACGCAGTATTTT. Its protein is CASSSGGDTQYF.

The chain is built from TRBV5-8 and TRBJ1-5; no firm D call. Trimming shortened V by 1 base and J by 1 base, and 12 bases separated the two germline ends. The CDR3 runs to 16 residues. Per germline, CDR1 SGHTS and CDR2 YDEGEE. In nucleotides, the CDR3 is TGTGCCAGCAGCTTGTGGGAGGAACCGAGCAATCAGCCCCAGCATTTT. It encodes CASSLWEEPSNQPQHF.

The sample holds a few counts of this clone. The rearrangement links TRBV18 to TRBJ2-7; 7 nucleotides line up with TRBD2. Germline V gives CDR1 KGHSH, CDR2 LQKENI. The junction had 9 bases not matched to a gene; V was cut back by 5 bases and J by 5 bases. The CDR3 length is 14 residues. The CDR3 nucleotides are TGTGCCAGCTCAGCGGGACTACCTAAAAACGAGCAGTACTTC. It codes for CASSAGLPKNEQYF.

V gene TRBV4-3 combines with J gene TRBJ2-5; maybe TRBD2 (6 bases). The CDR3 runs to 18 residues. Trimming removed 2 bases at V and 4 bases at J, with 23 bases between. Germline CDR1 LGHNA, CDR2 YSLEER. For the CDR3, the DNA is TGCGCCAGCAGCCAATGGGGTTTGAGCGGGTCACCCACAGAGACCCAGTACTTC. Translation gives CASSQWGLSGSPTETQYF.

The chain recombines TRBV28 with TRBJ2-1; TRBD2 aligns across 8 bases. Germline CDR1 MDHEN, CDR2 SYDVKM. The J segment lost 9 bases and the V segment lost 5 bases, leaving 15 bases of the junction unmatched. CDR3 length equals 16 residues. The DNA for the CDR3 is TGTGCCAGCAGTCCCACAGCGGGAGTAGGTTCGGGTGAGCAGTTCTTC. Protein: CASSPTAGVGSGEQFF.

This clone was seen only once. The chain couples TRBV29-1 to TRBJ2-1; 14 positions match TRBD2. CDR3 length: 15 amino acids. With V trimmed by 4 bases and J by 9 bases, 8 bases remained unmatched. The germline gives CDR1 SQVTM, CDR2 ANQGSEA. For the CDR3, the DNA is TGCAGCGTTGGGGGAGGACTAGCGGGAGGAATTGAGCAGTTCTTC. Its translation: CSVGGGLAGGIEQFF.

The rearrangement joins TRBV5-1 to TRBJ2-1; D is unclear. CDR3 length: 14 residues. Germline values: CDR1 SGHRS, CDR2 YFSETQ. Trimming left V 0 bases short and J 6 bases short, with 10 bases between. CDR3 sequence: CASSLAYSTNEQFF. The CDR3 DNA follows: TGCGCCAGCAGCTTGGCATACTCTACCAATGAGCAGTTCTTC.

Of note for this clone: This may be a read error: a much more frequent sequence differs by one nucleotide. This CDR3 is also generated by other DNA sequences in the sample. The chain joins TRBV30 to TRBJ1-2; D is unresolved. Germline V gene data show CDR1 as GTSNPN and CDR2 as SVGIG (reference sequence). The CDR3 sequence is 13 residues long. CDR3 amino acids: CAGLWVATIGYTF. The CDR3 nucleotides read TGTGCCGGTCTCTGGGTAGCGACAATTGGCTATACCTTC.

This chain uses TRBV7-8 with TRBJ1-3; unclear D gene. The germline gives CDR1 SGHVS, CDR2 FQNEAQ. V dropped 5 bases and J dropped 1 base, with 12 bases sitting between them. The CDR3 totals 15 residues. The CDR3 loop is CASSPRRGSGNTIYF. For the CDR3, the DNA is TGTGCCAGCAGCCCTAGACGGGGTTCTGGAAACACCATATATTTT.

The CDR3 here is CATSRQGANQPQHF. The DNA for the CDR3 is TGTGCCACCAGCAGACAGGGGGCCAATCAGCCCCAGCATTTT. The chain is built from TRBV15 and TRBJ1-5, with TRBD1 matching 8 bases. The CDR3 is 14 residues long. CDR1 is LNHNV and CDR2 is YYDKDF in the germline V gene (reference sequence). V trimming: 2 bases; J trimming: 3 bases; junction bases outside the gene matches: 0.

The CDR3 protein is CASSSRGTSSYEQYF. In nucleotides, the CDR3 is TGTGCCAGCAGCTCCAGGGGGACTAGCTCCTACGAGCAGTACTTC. V gene TRBV5-6 combines with J gene TRBJ2-7, with D possibly TRBD2 on 8 matching bases. CDR1 is SGHDT and CDR2 is YYEEEE in the germline V gene. Trimming stripped 3 bases from V and 0 bases from J, with 13 bases between. This CDR3 region has 15 residues.

This clone has just a few counts. The V and J genes are TRBV2 and TRBJ1-2; 8 bases match TRBD1. This CDR3 is built from 13 residues. Trimming cost V 7 bases and J 4 bases; bases outside gene matches: 5. Germline assignment: CDR1 SNHLY and CDR2 FYNNEI. CDR3 nucleotides: TGTGCCAGCAATGGACAGGGTCGCTATGGCTACACCTTC. It is translated as CASNGQGRYGYTF.

The V and J genes are TRBV4-2 and TRBJ1-5, with TRBD1 matching over 11 bases. Germline loops: CDR1 LGHNA, CDR2 YNFKEQ. The CDR3 covers 15 residues. V dropped 3 bases and J dropped 7; count of bases not matched to a gene: 5. Here the CDR3 DNA reads TGTGCCAGCAGCCAGGGGACAGGGGGTGCGCAGCCCCAGCATTTT. Translated, it gives CASSQGTGGAQPQHF.

The CDR3 coding sequence is TGTGCCAGCAGCCACCCGACAGGAACCTATGGCTACACCTTC. Amino acids: CASSHPTGTYGYTF. The chain couples TRBV28 to TRBJ1-2, with D possibly TRBD1 on 6 matching bases. This CDR3 spans 14 amino acids. V dropped 6 bases and J dropped 4 bases, with 15 bases sitting between them. The V gene's germline CDR1 is MDHEN and CDR2 SYDVKM.

The chain links TRBV4-1 to TRBJ1-1; 10 nucleotides line up with TRBD1. This CDR3 is 15 amino acids long. Germline CDR1 and CDR2: MGHRA and YSYEKL. V dropped 0 bases and J dropped 5; count of bases not matched to a gene: 3. The DNA for the CDR3 is TGCGCCAGCAGCCAAGAATGGACAGGGGGAACTGAAGCTTTCTTT. It encodes CASSQEWTGGTEAFF.